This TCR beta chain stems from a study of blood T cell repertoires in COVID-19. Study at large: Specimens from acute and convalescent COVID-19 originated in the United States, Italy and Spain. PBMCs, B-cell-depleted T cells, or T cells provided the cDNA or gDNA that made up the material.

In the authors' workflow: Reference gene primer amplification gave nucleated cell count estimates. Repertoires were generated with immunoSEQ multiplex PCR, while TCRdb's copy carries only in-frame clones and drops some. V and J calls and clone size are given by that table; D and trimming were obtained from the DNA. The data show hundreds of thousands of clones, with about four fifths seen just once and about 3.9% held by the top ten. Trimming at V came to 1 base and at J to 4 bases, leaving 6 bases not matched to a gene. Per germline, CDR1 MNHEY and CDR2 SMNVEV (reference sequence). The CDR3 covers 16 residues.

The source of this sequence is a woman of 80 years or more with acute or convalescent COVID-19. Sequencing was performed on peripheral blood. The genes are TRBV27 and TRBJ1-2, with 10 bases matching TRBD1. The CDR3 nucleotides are TGTGCCAGCAGTTTATTGACAGGGGGCGCGACCTATGGCTACACCTTC. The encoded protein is CASSLLTGGATYGYTF.